In its sample, the clone carrying this T cell receptor (beta chain) was seen once. The target antigen is unknown. The data were taken from a study of shared clonotypes between healthy human individuals. Study conclusions and caveats: With a handful of donors compared, roughly 5% of naive CD4 clonotypes were shared.

CD4+ cells yielded CD45RA+ naive and CD45RA-negative memory subsets. TCRdb keeps only in-frame clones here, not all; method: immunoSEQ multiplex PCR. The sample has 2 million to 2.5 million clones, 90% to 95% seen once. The CDR3 is 15 amino acids. Germline CDR1 SGHRS, CDR2 YFSETQ. Trimming cost V 4 bases and J 3 bases; bases outside gene matches: 7. The specimen sequenced was naive CD4+ T cells from PBMCs. Regarding subset: CD45RA+ positively selected. The chain combines TRBV5-1 with TRBJ1-2, with 9 bases identical to TRBD1. The receptor was derived from a man aged 18 to 29 in good health. Some clones in this sample may be carry-over from other donors' samples. CDR3 loop: CASSLTGGVDYGYTF. The CDR3 DNA follows: TGCGCCAGCAGCCTTACAGGGGGCGTTGACTATGGCTACACCTTC.